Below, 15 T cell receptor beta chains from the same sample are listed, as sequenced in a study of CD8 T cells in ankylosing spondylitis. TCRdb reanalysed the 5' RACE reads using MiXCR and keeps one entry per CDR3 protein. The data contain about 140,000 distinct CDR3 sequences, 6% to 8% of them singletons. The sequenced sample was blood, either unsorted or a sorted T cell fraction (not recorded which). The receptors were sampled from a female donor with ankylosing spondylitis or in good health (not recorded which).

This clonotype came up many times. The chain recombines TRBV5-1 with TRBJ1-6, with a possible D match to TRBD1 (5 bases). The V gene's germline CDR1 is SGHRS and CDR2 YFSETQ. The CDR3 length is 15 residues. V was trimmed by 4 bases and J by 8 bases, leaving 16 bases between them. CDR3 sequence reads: CASSRRGTGDSPLHF. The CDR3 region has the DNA TGCGCCAGCAGCCGAAGGGGAACGGGTGATTCACCCCTCCACTTT.

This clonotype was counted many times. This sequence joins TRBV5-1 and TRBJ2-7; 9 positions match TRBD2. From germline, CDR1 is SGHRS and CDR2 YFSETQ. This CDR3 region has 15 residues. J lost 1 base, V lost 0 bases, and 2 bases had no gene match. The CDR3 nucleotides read TGCGCCAGCAGCTTGGCGGCGGGGGGGTCCTACGAGCAGTACTTC. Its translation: CASSLAAGGSYEQYF.

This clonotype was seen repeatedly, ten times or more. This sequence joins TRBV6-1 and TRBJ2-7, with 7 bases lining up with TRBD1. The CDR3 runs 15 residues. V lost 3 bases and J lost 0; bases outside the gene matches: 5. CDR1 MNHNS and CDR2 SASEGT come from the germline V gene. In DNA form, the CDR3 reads TGTGCCAGCAGTGAGGACAGGCAGAGCTCCTACGAGCAGTACTTC. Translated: CASSEDRQSSYEQYF.

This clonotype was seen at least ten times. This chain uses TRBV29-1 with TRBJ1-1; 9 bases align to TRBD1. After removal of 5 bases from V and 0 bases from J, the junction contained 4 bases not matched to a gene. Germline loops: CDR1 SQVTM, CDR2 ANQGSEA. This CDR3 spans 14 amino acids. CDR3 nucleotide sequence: TGCAGCGTTAAAACAGGGGGCTTGAACACTGAAGCTTTCTTT. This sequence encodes CSVKTGGLNTEAFF.

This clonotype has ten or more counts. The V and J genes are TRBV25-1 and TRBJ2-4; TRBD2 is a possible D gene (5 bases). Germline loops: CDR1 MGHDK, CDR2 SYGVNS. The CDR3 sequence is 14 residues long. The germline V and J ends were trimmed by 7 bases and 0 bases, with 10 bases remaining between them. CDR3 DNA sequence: TGTGCCAGCACCGAACGGGGAGCCAAAAACATTCAGTACTTC. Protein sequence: CASTERGAKNIQYF.

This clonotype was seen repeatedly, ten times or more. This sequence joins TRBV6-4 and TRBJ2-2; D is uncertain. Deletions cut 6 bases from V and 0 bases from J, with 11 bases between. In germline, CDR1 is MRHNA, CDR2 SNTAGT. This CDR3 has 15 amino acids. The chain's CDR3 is CASRRALPNTGELFF. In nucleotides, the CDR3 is TGTGCCAGCAGACGCGCTCTACCGAACACCGGGGAGCTGTTTTTT.

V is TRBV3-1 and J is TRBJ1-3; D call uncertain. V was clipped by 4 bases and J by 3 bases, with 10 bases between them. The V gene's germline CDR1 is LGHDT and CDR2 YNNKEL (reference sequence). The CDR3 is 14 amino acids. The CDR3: CASSRTRFGNTIYF. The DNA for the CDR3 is TGTGCCAGCAGCCGAACGAGGTTTGGAAACACCATATATTTT.

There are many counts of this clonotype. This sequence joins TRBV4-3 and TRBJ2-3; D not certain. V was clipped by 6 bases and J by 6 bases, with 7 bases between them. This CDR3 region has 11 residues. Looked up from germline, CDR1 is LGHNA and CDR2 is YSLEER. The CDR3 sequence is CASSNLDTQYF. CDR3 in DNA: TGCGCCAGCAGTAACCTGGATACGCAGTATTTT.

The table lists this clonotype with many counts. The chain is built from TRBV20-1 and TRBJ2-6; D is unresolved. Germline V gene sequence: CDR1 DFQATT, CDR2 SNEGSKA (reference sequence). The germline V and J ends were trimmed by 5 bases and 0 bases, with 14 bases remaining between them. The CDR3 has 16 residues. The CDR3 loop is CSAPRREVSGANVLTF. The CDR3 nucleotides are TGCAGTGCTCCCCGGCGTGAAGTCTCTGGGGCCAACGTCCTGACTTTC.

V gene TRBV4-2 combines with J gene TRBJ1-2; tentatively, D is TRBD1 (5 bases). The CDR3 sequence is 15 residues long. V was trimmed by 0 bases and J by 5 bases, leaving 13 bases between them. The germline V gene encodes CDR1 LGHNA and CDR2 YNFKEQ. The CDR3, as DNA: TGTGCCAGCAGCCAAGATGTGGAAGAGGGGTATGGCTACACCTTC. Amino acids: CASSQDVEEGYGYTF.

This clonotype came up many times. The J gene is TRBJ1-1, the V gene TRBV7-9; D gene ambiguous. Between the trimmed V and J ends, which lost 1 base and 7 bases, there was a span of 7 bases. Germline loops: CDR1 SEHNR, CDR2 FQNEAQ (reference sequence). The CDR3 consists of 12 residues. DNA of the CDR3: TGTGCCAGCAGCTTAGTAGGTATTGAAGCTTTCTTT. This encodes CASSLVGIEAFF.

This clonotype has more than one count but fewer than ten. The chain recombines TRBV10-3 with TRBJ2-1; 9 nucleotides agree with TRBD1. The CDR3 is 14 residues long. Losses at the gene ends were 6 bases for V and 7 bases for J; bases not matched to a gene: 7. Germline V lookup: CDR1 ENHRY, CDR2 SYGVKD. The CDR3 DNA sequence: TGTGCCATCAGGGACGGGACAGGGCAGAATGAGCAGTTCTTC. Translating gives CAIRDGTGQNEQFF.

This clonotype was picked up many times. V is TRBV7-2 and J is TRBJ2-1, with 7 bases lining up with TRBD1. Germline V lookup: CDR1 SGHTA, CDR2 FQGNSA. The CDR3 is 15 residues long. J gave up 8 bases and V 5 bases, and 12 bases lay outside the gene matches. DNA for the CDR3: TGTGCCAGCAGCCGGGCAGGGGGATATTTCGATGAGCAGTTCTTC. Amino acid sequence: CASSRAGGYFDEQFF. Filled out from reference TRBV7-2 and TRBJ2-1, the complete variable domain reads GAGVSQSPSNKVTEKGKDVELRCDPISGHTALYWYRQSLGQGLEFLIYFQGNSAPDKSGLPSDRFSAERTGGSVSTLTIQRTQQEDSAVYLCASSRAGGYFDEQFFGPGTRLTVL.

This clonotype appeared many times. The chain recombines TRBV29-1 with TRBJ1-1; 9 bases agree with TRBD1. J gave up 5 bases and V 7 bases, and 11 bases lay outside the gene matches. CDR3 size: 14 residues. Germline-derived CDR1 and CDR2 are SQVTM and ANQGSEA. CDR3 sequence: CSGRPGTGWTEAFF. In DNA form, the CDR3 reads TGCAGCGGCCGACCCGGGACAGGGTGGACTGAAGCTTTCTTT.

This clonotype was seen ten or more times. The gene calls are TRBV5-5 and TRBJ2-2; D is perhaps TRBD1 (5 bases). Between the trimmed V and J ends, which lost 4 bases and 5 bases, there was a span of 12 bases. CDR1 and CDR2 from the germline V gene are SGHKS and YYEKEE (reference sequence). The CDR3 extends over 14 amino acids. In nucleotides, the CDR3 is TGTGCCAGCAGCCTTTTTCAGGGAACCGGGGAGCTGTTTTTT. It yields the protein CASSLFQGTGELFF.